What follows is one TCR beta chain and its context. What it binds is unknown. This record belongs to a study of T cell responses to AZD1222 COVID-19 vaccine. At the level of the study: Whether given at about 4 or about 12 weeks, second doses were pooled.

Measured with immunoSEQ multiplex PCR; TCRdb has only the in-frame clones, and not every one. The sample lists about 120,000 clones; about 90% were seen once. J was trimmed by 7 bases and V by 7 bases; bases with no gene match: 9. Germline CDR1 SGHVS, CDR2 FNYEAQ. The CDR3 is 15 residues long. Study results and caveats: Spike-specific TCR breadth and depth grew following two AZD1222 doses.

The receptor was derived from an adult in good health. Sequencing used peripheral blood, obtained on day 0 of AZD1222 vaccination. This chain links TRBV7-6 with TRBJ1-4; 10 bases agree with TRBD1. The CDR3 DNA follows: TGTGCCAGCACCCTTACGACAGGGGGCACTGAAAAACTGTTTTTT. Its protein product is CASTLTTGGTEKLFF. The entire variable domain, with the rest obtained from reference TRBV7-6 and TRBJ1-4, is as follows: GAGVSQSPRYKVTKRGQDVALRCDPISGHVSLYWYRQALGQGPEFLTYFNYEAQQDKSGLPNDRFSAERPEGSISTLTIQRTEQRDSAMYRCASTLTTGGTEKLFFGSGTQLSVL.